This TCR beta chain originates from a study of blood T cell repertoires in COVID-19. Measured with immunoSEQ multiplex PCR; TCRdb has only the in-frame clones, and not every one. The table has 150,000 to 200,000 clones, more than 75% seen once. The length of the CDR3 is 16 residues. The germline V and J ends were trimmed by 0 bases and 7 bases, with 17 bases remaining between them. The V gene's germline CDR1 is MNHEY and CDR2 SVGAGI. Sequencing was carried out using peripheral blood. This chain uses TRBV6-5 with TRBJ2-3; possible D gene TRBD2, 5 bases. This clonotype was sampled from a human donor in a cohort sampled during active COVID-19. CDR3 coding DNA: TGTGCCAGCAGTTACTCGAGGGCCGTACCGAGGCATACGCAGTATTTT. Its translation is CASSYSRAVPRHTQYF.